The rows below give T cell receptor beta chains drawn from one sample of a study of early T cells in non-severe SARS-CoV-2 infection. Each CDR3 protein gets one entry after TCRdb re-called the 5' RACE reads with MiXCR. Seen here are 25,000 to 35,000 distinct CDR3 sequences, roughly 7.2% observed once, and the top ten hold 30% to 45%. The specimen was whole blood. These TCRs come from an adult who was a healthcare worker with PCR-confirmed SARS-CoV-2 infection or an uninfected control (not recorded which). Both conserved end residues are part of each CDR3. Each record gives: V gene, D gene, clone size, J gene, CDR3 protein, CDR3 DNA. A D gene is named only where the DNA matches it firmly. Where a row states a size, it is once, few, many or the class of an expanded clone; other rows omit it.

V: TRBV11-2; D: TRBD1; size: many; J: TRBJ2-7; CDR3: CASSPQWGQSHF; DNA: TGTGCCAGCAGCCCCCAGTGGGGACAGTCTCATTTC
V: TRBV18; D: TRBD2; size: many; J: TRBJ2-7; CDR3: CASSPGASGRYEQYF; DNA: TGTGCCAGCTCACCGGGGGCTAGCGGGAGGTACGAGCAGTACTTC
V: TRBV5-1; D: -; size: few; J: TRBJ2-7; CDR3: CASSPSPGTVSYEQYF; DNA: TGCGCCAGCAGCCCTTCTCCCGGGACGGTCTCCTACGAGCAGTACTTC
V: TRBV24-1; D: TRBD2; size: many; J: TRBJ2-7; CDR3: CATSDSGLAGGHEQYF; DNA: TGTGCCACCAGTGACTCAGGACTAGCGGGGGGCCACGAGCAGTACTTC
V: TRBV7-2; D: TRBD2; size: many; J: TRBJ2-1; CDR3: CASSPPGLAGASSYNEQFF; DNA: TGTGCCAGCAGCCCACCGGGACTAGCGGGGGCCTCCTCCTACAATGAGCAGTTCTTC
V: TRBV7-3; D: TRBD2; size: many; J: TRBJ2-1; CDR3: CASSLTRTSGQDEQFF; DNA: TGTGCCAGCAGCTTAACGAGGACTAGCGGTCAGGATGAGCAGTTCTTC
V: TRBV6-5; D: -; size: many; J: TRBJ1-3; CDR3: CASRQGYGNTIYF; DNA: TGTGCCAGCAGGCAGGGTTATGGAAACACCATATATTTT
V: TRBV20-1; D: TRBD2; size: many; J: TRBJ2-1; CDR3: CSARGTSVINNEQFF; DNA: TGCAGTGCTAGAGGGACTAGTGTTATAAACAATGAGCAGTTCTTC
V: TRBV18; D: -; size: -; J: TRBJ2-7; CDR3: CASSPPGGYEQYF; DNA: TGTGCCAGCTCACCACCGGGAGGCTACGAGCAGTACTTC
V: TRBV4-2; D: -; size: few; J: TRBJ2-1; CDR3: CASSQDPAESSYNEQFF; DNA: TGTGCCAGCAGCCAAGATCCCGCGGAAAGCTCCTACAATGAGCAGTTCTTC
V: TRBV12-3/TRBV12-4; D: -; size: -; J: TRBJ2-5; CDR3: CASSYDIGTQYF; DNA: TGTGCCAGCAGTTACGACATCGGGACCCAGTACTTC
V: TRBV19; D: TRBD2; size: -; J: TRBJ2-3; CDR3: CASSIVAGGRDTQYF; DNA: TGTGCCAGTAGTATAGTAGCGGGGGGAAGAGATACGCAGTATTTT
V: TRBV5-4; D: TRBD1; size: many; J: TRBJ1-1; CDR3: CASSTDRGQTTEAFF; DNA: TGTGCCAGCAGCACGGACAGGGGGCAAACAACTGAAGCTTTCTTT
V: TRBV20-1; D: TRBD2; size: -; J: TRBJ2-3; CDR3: CSASGGRTADTQYF; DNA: TGCAGTGCTTCGGGGGGACGCACCGCAGATACGCAGTATTTT
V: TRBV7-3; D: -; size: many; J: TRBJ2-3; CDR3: CASSLWGRATDTQYF; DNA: TGTGCCAGCAGCTTATGGGGCAGGGCCACAGATACGCAGTATTTT
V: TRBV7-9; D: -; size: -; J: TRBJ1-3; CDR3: CASSPPFRSGNTIYF; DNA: TGTGCCAGCAGCCCCCCTTTTCGCTCTGGAAACACCATATATTTT
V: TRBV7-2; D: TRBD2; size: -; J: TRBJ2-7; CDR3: CASTMSASGAYEQYF; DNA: TGTGCCAGCACTATGTCGGCTAGCGGGGCCTACGAGCAGTACTTC
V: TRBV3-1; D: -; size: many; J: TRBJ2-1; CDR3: CASSQDRSEQFF; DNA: TGTGCCAGCAGCCAAGATCGGAGTGAGCAGTTCTTC
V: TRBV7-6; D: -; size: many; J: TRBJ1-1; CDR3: CASSLTVNTEAFF; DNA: TGTGCCAGCAGCTTAACAGTAAACACTGAAGCTTTCTTT
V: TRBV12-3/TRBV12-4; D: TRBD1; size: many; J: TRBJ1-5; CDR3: CASSFGQGGRQPQHF; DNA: TGTGCCAGCAGCTTTGGGCAGGGGGGAAGACAGCCCCAGCATTTT
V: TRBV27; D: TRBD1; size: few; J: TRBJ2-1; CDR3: CASSFRTGEYNEQFF; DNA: TGTGCCAGCAGTTTCCGGACAGGAGAATACAATGAGCAGTTCTTC
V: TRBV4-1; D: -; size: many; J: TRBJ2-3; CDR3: CASSQASTDTQYF; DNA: TGCGCCAGCAGCCAAGCTAGCACAGATACGCAGTATTTT
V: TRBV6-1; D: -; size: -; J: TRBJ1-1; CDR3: CASGKGVETEAFF; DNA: TGTGCCAGCGGGAAGGGAGTGGAGACTGAAGCTTTCTTT
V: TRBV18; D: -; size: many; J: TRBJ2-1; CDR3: CASSLLAGLSNEQFF; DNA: TGTGCCAGCTCCCTACTAGCCGGGTTAAGCAATGAGCAGTTCTTC
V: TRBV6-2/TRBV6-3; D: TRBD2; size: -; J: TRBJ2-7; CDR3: CASSFRTSGRTTYEQYF; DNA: TGTGCCAGCAGTTTCCGGACTAGCGGGAGGACAACCTACGAGCAGTACTTC
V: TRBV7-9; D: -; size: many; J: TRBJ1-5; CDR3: CASSSTGTNQPQHF; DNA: TGTGCCAGCAGCTCGACAGGCACCAATCAGCCCCAGCATTTT
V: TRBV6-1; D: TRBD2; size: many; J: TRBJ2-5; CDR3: CASRAGGLETQYF; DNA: TGTGCCAGCCGAGCGGGGGGATTGGAGACCCAGTACTTC
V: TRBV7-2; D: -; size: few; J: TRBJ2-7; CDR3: CASSSAPGGSYEQYF; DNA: TGTGCCAGCAGCTCTGCTCCCGGAGGGTCCTACGAGCAGTACTTC
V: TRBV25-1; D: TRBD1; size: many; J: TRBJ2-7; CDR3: CASSVRTGVGEQYF; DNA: TGTGCCAGCAGTGTCCGGACAGGGGTTGGCGAGCAGTACTTC
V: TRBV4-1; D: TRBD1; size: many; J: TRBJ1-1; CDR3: CASSQGAGGSYTEAFF; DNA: TGCGCCAGCAGCCAAGGGGCAGGGGGATCCTACACTGAAGCTTTCTTT
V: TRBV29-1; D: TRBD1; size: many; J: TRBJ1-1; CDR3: CSVVGQGGTEAFF; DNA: TGCAGCGTCGTGGGACAGGGAGGCACTGAAGCTTTCTTT
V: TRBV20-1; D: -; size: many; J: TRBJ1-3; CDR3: CSARPTAGNTIYF; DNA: TGCAGTGCTAGACCCACGGCTGGAAACACCATATATTTT